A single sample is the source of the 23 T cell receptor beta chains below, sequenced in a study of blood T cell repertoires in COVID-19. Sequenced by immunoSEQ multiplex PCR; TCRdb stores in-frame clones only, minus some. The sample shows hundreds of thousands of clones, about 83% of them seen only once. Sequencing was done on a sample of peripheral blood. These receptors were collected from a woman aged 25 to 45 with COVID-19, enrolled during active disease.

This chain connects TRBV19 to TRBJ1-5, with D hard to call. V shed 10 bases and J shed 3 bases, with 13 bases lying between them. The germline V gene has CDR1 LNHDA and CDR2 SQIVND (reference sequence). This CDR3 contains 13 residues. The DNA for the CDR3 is TGTGCCATAGGGAGGGCTAACAATCAGCCCCAGCATTTT. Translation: CAIGRANNQPQHF.

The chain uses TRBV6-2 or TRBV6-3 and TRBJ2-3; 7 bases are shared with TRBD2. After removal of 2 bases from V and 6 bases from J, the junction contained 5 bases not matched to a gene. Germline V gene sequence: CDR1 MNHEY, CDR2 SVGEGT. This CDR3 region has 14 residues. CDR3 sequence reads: CASSYPRERDTQYF. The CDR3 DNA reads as TGTGCCAGCAGTTACCCGCGGGAGAGGGATACGCAGTATTTT.

This chain's CDR3 is CASSPDGLSGNTIYF. For the CDR3, the DNA is TGTGCCAGCAGCCCTGACGGACTCTCTGGAAACACCATATATTTT. V is TRBV7-2 and J is TRBJ1-3; D ambiguous. The CDR3 length is 15 residues. Germline V CDR1 and CDR2: SGHTA, FQGNSA. Trimming pared 5 bases from V and 0 bases from J, leaving 11 bases between.

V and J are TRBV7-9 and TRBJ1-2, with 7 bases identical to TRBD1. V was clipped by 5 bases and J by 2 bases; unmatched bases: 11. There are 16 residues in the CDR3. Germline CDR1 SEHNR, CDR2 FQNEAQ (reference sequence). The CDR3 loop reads CASSNAWGRGNYGYTF. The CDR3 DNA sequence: TGTGCCAGCAGCAACGCCTGGGGCAGGGGGAACTATGGCTACACCTTC.

The CDR3 coding sequence is TGTGCCAGCAGTGAAGGAGGTATTTTCTATGGCTACACCTTC. Protein: CASSEGGIFYGYTF. The rearrangement links TRBV6-1 to TRBJ1-2, with D hard to call. This CDR3 is 14 amino acids long. The V gene lost 1 base and the J gene lost 4 bases, with 10 bases spanning the gap. Germline CDR1 and CDR2: MNHNS and SASEGT.

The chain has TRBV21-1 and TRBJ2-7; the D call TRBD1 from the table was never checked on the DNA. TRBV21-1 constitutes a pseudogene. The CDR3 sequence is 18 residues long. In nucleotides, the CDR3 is TGTGCCAGCAGCTGGATCGCAGCGACAGGAAGGTGCTCCTACGAGCAGTACTTC. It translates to CASSWIAATGRCSYEQYF.

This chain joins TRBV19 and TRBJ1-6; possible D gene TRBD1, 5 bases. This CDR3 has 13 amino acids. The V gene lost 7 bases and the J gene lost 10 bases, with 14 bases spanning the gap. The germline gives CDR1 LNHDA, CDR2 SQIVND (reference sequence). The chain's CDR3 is CASTLAGLSPLHF. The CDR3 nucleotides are TGTGCCAGTACCCTTGCAGGGTTATCACCCCTCCACTTT.

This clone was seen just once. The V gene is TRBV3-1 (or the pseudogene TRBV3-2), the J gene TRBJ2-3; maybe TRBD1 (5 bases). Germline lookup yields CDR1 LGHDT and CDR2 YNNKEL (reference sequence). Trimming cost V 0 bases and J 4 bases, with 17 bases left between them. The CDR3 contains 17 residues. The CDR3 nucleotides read TGTGCCAGCAGCCAAGATTTAGGGGCCCCAAGCCCAGATACGCAGTATTTT. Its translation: CASSQDLGAPSPDTQYF.

CDR3 region: CSASDRSNTGELFF. As DNA, the CDR3 is TGCAGTGCTAGTGACAGATCTAACACCGGGGAGCTGTTTTTT. This chain connects TRBV20-1 to TRBJ2-2, with D maybe TRBD1 (5 bases). The CDR3 runs 14 residues. V dropped 3 bases and J dropped 2 bases, with 10 bases sitting between them. Germline V gives CDR1 DFQATT, CDR2 SNEGSKA (reference sequence).

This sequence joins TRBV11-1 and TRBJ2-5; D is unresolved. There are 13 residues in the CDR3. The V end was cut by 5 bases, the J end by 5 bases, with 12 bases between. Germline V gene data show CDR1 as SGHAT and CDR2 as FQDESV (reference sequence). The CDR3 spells CASSRANRETQYF. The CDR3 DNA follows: TGTGCCAGCAGCCGCGCAAACCGGGAGACCCAGTACTTC.

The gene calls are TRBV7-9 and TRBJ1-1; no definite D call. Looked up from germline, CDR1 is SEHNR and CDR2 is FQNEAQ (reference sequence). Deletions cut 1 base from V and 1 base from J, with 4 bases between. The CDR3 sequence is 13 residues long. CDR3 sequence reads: CASSLGANTEAFF. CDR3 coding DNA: TGTGCCAGCAGCTTAGGGGCGAACACTGAAGCTTTCTTT.

The CDR3 DNA follows: TGTGCCAGCAGCGTGGGACAGGACCATGGCTACACCTTC. This encodes CASSVGQDHGYTF. The gene calls are TRBV9 and TRBJ1-2, with 8 bases aligning to TRBD1. Germline values: CDR1 SGDLS, CDR2 YYNGEE. The trim removed 2 bases at V and 6 bases at J, leaving 3 bases unmatched. This CDR3 comprises 13 residues.

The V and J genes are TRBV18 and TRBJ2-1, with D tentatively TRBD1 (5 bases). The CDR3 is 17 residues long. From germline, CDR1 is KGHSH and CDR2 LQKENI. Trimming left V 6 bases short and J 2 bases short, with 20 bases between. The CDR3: CASSNSRQGITYNEQFF. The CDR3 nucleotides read TGTGCCAGCTCCAATTCGCGGCAGGGTATCACCTACAATGAGCAGTTCTTC.

The CDR3 DNA reads TGTGCCAGCAGCCCCGGGACAGGCGATACTAACTATGGCTACACCTTC. Its protein product is CASSPGTGDTNYGYTF. J is TRBJ1-2 and V is TRBV7-9; 8 nucleotides line up with TRBD1. CDR3 size: 16 residues. V lost 5 bases and J lost 0; bases outside the gene matches: 8. Per the germline V gene, CDR1 is SEHNR and CDR2 is FQNEAQ (reference sequence).

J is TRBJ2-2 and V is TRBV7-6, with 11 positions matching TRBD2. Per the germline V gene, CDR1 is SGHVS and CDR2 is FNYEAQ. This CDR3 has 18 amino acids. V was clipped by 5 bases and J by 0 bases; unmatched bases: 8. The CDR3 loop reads CASSQLTSGGSNTGELFF. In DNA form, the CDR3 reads TGTGCCAGCAGCCAACTAACTAGCGGGGGCTCGAACACCGGGGAGCTGTTTTTT.

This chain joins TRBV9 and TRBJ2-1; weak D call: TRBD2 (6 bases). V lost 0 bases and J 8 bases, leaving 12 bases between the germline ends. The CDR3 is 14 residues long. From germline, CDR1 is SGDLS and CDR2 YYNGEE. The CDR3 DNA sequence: TGTGCCAGCAGCGTAGGGGCGGGGTGGGATGAGCAGTTCTTC. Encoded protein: CASSVGAGWDEQFF.

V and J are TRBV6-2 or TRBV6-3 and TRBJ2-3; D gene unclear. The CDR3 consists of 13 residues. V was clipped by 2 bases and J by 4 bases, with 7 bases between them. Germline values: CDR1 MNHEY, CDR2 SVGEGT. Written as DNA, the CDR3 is TGTGCCAGCAGTTACGGTAGCCCAGATACGCAGTATTTT. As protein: CASSYGSPDTQYF.

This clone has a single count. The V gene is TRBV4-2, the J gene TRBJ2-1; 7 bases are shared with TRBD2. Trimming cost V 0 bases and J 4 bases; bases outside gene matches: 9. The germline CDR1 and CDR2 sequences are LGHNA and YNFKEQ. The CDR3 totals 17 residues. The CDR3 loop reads CASSQDLGEGSYNEQFF. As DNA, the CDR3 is TGTGCCAGCAGCCAAGATCTTGGGGAGGGGTCGTACAATGAGCAGTTCTTC.

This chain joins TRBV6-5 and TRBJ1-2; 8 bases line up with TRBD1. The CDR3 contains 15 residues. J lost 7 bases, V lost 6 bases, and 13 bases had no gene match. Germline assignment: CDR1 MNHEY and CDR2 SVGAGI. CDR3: CASSRTDRGRGGYTF. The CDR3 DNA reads TGTGCCAGCAGCCGCACTGACAGGGGACGAGGTGGCTACACCTTC.

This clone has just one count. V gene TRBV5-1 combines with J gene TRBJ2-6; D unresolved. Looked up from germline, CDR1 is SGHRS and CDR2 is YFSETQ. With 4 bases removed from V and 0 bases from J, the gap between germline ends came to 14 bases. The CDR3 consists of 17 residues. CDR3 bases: TGCGCCAGCAGCACACTGGGCCCCAGCTCTGGGGCCAACGTCCTGACTTTC. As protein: CASSTLGPSSGANVLTF.

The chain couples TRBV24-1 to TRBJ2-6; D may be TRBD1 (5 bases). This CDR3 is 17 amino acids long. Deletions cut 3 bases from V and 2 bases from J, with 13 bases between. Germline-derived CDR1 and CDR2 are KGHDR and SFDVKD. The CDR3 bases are TGTGCCACCAGTGATCCAAGTACAGGTCCTGGGGCCAACGTCCTGACTTTC. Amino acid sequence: CATSDPSTGPGANVLTF.

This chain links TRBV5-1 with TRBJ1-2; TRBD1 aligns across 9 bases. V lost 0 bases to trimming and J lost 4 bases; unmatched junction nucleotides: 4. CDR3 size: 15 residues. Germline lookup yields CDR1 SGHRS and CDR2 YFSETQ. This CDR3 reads CASSLATGGTYGYTF. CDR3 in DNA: TGCGCCAGCAGCTTGGCGACAGGGGGAACCTATGGCTACACCTTC.

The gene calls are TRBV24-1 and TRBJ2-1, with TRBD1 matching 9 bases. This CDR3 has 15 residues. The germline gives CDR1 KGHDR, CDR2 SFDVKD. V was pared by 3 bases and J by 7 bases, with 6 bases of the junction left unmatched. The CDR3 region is CATSDPGTGLNEQFF. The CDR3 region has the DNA TGTGCCACCAGTGATCCCGGGACAGGGTTGAATGAGCAGTTCTTC.